The entry that follows covers one T cell receptor beta chain sequence. Its specificity is not known. This sample is part of a study of T cells expressing NK-cell markers. TCRdb reanalyzed the 5' RACE reads, giving one entry per CDR3 protein sequence and no DNA. The sample yields roughly 390,000 distinct CDR3 sequences, of which the top ten take up around 5.3%. Study-wide results and limits: Top CD8+ clonotypes included the dominant CD3+CD56+NKG2C+ clonotypes in five to seven donors.

This CDR3 is built from 15 residues. Germline loops: CDR1 DFQATT, CDR2 SNEGSKA (reference sequence). The chain joins TRBV20-1 to TRBJ2-7; TCRdb's D call, TRBD1, is unchecked because there is no DNA. The TCR originated in a man aged 18-75 years in good health. What was sequenced was blood T cells: a sorted CD56 or NKG2C T cell subset, CD4+ or CD8+ T cells, or bulk PBMC T cells (not recorded which). Here the CDR3 reads CSARVGQGLGYEQYF.